The rows below give T cell receptor beta chains drawn from one sample of a study of graft-versus-host responses after intestinal transplantation. Profiling relied on immunoSEQ multiplex PCR, and the TCRdb table lists in-frame clones only, not all of them. The sample carries roughly 97,000 clones, around nine tenths recorded once. Source: PBMCs, taken around 450 days after intestinal transplant. The source of these receptors is a human patient who received an intestinal transplant, so some T cells may come from the graft donor. Each CDR3 is given with its conserved first and last residue. D genes are given only for firm matches. Not all rows give a size; the values are once, few, many and, for expanded clones, a class.

cdr3_length clone_size j_call v_call d_call cdr3_aa cdr3_nt
16 - TRBJ2-2 TRBV11-2 - CASSRDSSGPWGELFF TGTGCCAGCAGCCGGGACAGTAGCGGCCCTTGGGGGGAGCTGTTTTTT
14 - TRBJ2-1 TRBV7-2 - CASSFMGGYNEQFF TGTGCCAGCAGCTTCATGGGTGGCTACAATGAGCAGTTCTTC
15 - TRBJ2-2 TRBV6-5 - CASSYSTGDTGELFF TGTGCCAGCAGTTACTCTACTGGGGACACCGGGGAGCTGTTTTTT
14 few TRBJ1-1 TRBV11-2 - CASSAQGRNTEAFF TGTGCCAGCAGCGCTCAAGGAAGGAACACTGAAGCTTTCTTT
13 once TRBJ1-1 TRBV6-5 - CASSPYQKTEAFF TGTGCCAGCAGTCCTTACCAAAAGACTGAAGCTTTCTTT
15 - TRBJ1-4 TRBV15 - CATSRDSGDYEKLFF TGTGCCACCAGCAGAGATTCGGGCGATTATGAAAAACTGTTTTTT
13 - TRBJ2-7 TRBV2 - CASSEVDPYEQYF TGTGCCAGCAGTGAAGTGGATCCCTACGAGCAGTACTTC
12 once TRBJ1-1 TRBV18 - CASSPQGPEAFF TGTGCCAGCTCACCACAGGGGCCGGAAGCTTTCTTT
16 once TRBJ1-3 TRBV9 - CASSAATGFTGNTIYF TGTGCCAGCAGCGCAGCGACAGGTTTTACTGGAAACACCATATATTTT
17 - TRBJ2-5 TRBV14 TRBD2 CASSQDWLAGGRETQYF TGTGCCAGCAGCCAAGATTGGCTAGCGGGGGGACGAGAGACCCAGTACTTC
14 - TRBJ1-2 TRBV2 - CASSERGANYGYTF TGTGCCAGCAGTGAACGGGGAGCCAACTATGGCTACACCTTC
17 - TRBJ1-3 TRBV18 - CASSPPQGGSSGNTIYF TGTGCCAGCTCACCACCCCAGGGCGGCAGCTCTGGAAACACCATATATTTT
15 - TRBJ2-1 TRBV6-5 - CASTITAGAYNEQFF TGCGCCAGCACGATAACCGCAGGCGCCTACAATGAGCAGTTCTTC
14 - TRBJ1-1 TRBV27 - CASSLTGFGTEAFF TGTGCCAGCAGTTTAACGGGGTTCGGGACTGAAGCTTTCTTT
15 few TRBJ1-5 TRBV6-4 - CASSVGPAGNQPQHF TGTGCCAGCAGTGTGGGACCAGCCGGCAATCAGCCCCAGCATTTT
12 - TRBJ1-2 TRBV7-2 - CASSLINYGYTF TGTGCCAGCAGCTTGATTAACTATGGCTACACCTTC
14 - TRBJ1-2 TRBV11-2 - CASSFNRVHYGYTF TGTGCCAGCAGCTTCAACAGGGTCCACTATGGCTACACCTTC
14 - TRBJ1-1 TRBV9 - CASSVGQANTEAFF TGTGCCAGCAGCGTCGGGCAGGCGAACACTGAAGCTTTCTTT
13 once TRBJ2-2 TRBV19 - CASSIGGIGELFF TGTGCCAGTAGTATAGGGGGCATCGGGGAGCTGTTTTTT
11 - TRBJ1-1 TRBV25-1 - CASSEGTEAFF TGTGCCAGCAGTGAAGGAACTGAAGCTTTCTTT
14 once TRBJ1-6 TRBV7-2 - CASSLAVEYSPLHF TGTGCCAGCAGCTTAGCGGTTGAATATTCACCCCTCCACTTT